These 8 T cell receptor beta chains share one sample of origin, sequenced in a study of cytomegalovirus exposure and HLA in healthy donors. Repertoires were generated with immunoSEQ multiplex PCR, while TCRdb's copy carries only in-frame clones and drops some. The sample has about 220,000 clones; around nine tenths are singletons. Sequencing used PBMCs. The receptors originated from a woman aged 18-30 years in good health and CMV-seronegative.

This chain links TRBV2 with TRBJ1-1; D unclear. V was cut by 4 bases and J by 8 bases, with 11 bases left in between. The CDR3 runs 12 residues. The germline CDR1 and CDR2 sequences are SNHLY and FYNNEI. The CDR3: CASSALELEAFF. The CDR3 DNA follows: TGTGCCAGCAGTGCGTTGGAGTTGGAAGCTTTCTTT. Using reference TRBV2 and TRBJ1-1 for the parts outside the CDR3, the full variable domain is EPEVTQTPSHQVTQMGQEVILRCVPISNHLYFYWYRQILGQKVEFLVSFYNNEISEKSEIFDDQFSVERPDGSNFTLKIRSTKLEDSAMYFCASSALELEAFFGQGTRLTVV.

Here the CDR3 reads CASSLVIRSWTEAFF. CDR3 coding DNA: TGTGCCAGCAGCTTAGTAATACGGTCATGGACTGAAGCTTTCTTT. The chain links TRBV7-9 to TRBJ1-1; D is uncertain. Trimming cost V 1 base and J 5 bases, with 14 bases left between them. The CDR3 has 15 amino acids. Germline CDR1 and CDR2: SEHNR and FQNEAQ (reference sequence).

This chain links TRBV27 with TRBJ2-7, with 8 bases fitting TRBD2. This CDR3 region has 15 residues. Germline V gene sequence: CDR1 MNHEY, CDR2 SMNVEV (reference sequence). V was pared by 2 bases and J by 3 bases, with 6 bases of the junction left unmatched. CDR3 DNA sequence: TGTGCCAGCAGTTTAGCGGGAGGACCCTACTACGAGCAGTACTTC. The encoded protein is CASSLAGGPYYEQYF.

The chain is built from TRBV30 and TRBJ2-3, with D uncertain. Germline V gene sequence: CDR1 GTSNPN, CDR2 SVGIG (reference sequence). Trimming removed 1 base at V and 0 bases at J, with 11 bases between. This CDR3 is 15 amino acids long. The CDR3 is CAWSAPKPSTDTQYF. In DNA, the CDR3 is TGTGCCTGGAGTGCACCAAAGCCCAGCACAGATACGCAGTATTTT.

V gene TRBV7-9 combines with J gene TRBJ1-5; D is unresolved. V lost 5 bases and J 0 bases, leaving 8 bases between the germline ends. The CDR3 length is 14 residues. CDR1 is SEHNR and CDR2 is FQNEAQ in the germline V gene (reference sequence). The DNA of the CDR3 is TGTGCCAGCAGCAGCACAGTTAGCAATCAGCCCCAGCATTTT. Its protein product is CASSSTVSNQPQHF.

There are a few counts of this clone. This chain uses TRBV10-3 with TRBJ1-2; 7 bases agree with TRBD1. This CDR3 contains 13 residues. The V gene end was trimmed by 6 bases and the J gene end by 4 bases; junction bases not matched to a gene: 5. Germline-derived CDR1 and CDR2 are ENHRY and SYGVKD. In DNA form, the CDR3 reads TGTGCCATCAGCGCGACAGGGACCTATGGCTACACCTTC. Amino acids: CAISATGTYGYTF.

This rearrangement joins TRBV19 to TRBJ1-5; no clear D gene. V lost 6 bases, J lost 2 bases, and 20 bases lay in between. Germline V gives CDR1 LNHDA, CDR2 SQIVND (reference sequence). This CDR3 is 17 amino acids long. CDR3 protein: CASRFWAISGGNQPQHF. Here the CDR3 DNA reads TGTGCCAGTAGGTTTTGGGCGATCTCCGGGGGCAATCAGCCCCAGCATTTT. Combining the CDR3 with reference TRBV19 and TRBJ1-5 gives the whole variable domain DGGITQSPKYLFRKEGQNVTLSCEQNLNHDAMYWYRQDPGQGLRLIYYSQIVNDFQKGDIAEGYSVSREKKESFPLTVTSAQKNPTAFYLCASRFWAISGGNQPQHFGDGTRLSIL.

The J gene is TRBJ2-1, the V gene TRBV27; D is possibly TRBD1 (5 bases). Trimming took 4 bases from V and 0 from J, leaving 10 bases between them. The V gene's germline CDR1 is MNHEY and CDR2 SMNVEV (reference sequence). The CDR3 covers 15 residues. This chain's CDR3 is CASSSLTVSYNEQFF. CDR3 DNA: TGTGCCAGCAGTTCATTGACAGTCTCCTACAATGAGCAGTTCTTC.